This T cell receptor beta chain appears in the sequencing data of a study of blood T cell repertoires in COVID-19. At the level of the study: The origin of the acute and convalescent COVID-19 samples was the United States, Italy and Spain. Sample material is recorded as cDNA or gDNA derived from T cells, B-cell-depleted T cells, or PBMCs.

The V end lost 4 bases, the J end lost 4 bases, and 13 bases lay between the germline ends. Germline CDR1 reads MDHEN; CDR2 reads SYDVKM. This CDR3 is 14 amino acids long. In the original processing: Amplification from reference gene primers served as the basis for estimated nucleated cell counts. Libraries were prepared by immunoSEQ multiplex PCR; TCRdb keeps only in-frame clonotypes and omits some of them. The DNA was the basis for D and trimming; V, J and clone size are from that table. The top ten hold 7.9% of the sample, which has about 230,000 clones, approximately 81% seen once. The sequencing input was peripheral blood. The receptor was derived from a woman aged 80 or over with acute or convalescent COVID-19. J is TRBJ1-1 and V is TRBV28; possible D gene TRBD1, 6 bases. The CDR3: CASSSQGRVTEAFF. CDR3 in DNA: TGTGCCAGCAGTTCCCAGGGGCGAGTCACTGAAGCTTTCTTT.